Sequencing of this T cell receptor (beta chain) was carried out in a study of spatial heterogeneity in lung cancer. Judged by abundance, this clonotype is medium-sized. Its antigen is undetermined. Overall study findings and caveats: Tumor mutation count correlated with how many alpha and beta TCRs expanded intratumorally.

Time point here: sample taken at primary tumor resection. Donation came from some 72 patients with untreated early-stage non-small cell lung cancer. From germline, CDR1 is MNHEY and CDR2 SMNVEV (reference sequence). The CDR3 contains 14 residues. V was clipped by 1 base and J by 4 bases; unmatched bases: 3. A unique molecular identifier was carried by every single TCR cDNA molecule. TCRdb called the 5' RACE reads again in MiXCR, with one record for every CDR3 protein. The sample consists of 3,500 to 4,500 distinct CDR3 sequences, over 6% of them appearing once. The TCR was taken from a male donor with early-stage non-small cell lung cancer. The chain employs TRBV27 and TRBJ2-5; 7 bases are shared with TRBD2. This sample comprised lung tumor tissue, obtained at surgery. CDR3 in DNA: TGTGCCAGCAGTTTATGGGGGGGATTAGAGACCCAGTACTTC. Its translation is CASSLWGGLETQYF.